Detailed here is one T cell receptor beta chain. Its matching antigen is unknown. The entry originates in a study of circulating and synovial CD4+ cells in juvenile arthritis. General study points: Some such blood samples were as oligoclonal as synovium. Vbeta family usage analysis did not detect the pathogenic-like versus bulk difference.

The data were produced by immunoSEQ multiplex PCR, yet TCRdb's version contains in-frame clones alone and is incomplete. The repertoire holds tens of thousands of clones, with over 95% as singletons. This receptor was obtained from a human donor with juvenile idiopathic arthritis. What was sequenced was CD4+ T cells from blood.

This chain's CDR3 is CASSQPTSGRYEQYF. In nucleotides, the CDR3 is TGCGCCAGCAGCCAACCTACTAGCGGGCGCTACGAGCAGTACTTC. V usage is TRBV4-1 and J usage is TRBJ2-7; 9 nucleotides align to TRBD2. J was trimmed by 3 bases and V by 2 bases; bases with no gene match: 5. The CDR3 loop spans 15 amino acids. The germline CDR1 and CDR2 sequences are MGHRA and YSYEKL.